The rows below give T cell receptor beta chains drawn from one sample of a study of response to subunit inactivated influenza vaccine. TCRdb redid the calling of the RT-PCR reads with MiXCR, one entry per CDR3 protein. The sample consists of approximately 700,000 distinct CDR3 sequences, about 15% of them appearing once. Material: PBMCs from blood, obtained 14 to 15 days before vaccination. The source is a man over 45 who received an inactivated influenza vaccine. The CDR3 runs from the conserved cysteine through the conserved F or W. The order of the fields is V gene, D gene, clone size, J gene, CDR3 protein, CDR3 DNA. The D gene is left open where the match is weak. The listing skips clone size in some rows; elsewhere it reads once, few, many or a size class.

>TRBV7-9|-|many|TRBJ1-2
CASRPSVGRNFYGYTF
TGTGCCAGCAGGCCGAGCGTGGGCAGAAATTTCTATGGCTACACCTTC
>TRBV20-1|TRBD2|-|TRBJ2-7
CSADGTSGRSRVEQYF
TGCAGTGCTGACGGGACTAGCGGGCGCTCTCGGGTCGAGCAGTACTTC
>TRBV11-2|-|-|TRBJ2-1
CASSFEPVQGLVNEQFF
TGTGCCAGCAGCTTTGAACCCGTCCAGGGGCTGGTTAATGAGCAGTTCTTC
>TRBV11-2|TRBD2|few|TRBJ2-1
CASSLAPGLAGEQFF
TGTGCCAGCAGCTTAGCCCCGGGACTAGCGGGTGAGCAGTTCTTC
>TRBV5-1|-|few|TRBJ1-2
CASSSAGTPNYGYTF
TGCGCCAGCAGCTCAGCCGGGACGCCGAACTATGGCTACACCTTC
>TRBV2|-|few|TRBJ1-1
CASSRDGVGVNTEAFF
TGTGCCAGCAGCCGGGACGGAGTTGGGGTGAACACTGAAGCTTTCTTT
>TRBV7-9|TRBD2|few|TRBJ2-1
CASSLRGTSGSYGEQFF
TGTGCCAGCAGCTTACGGGGGACTAGCGGGAGTTACGGTGAGCAGTTCTTC
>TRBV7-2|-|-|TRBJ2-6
CASSLVRGAGSGANVLTF
TGTGCCAGCAGCTTAGTGCGGGGCGCGGGGTCTGGGGCCAACGTCCTGACTTTC
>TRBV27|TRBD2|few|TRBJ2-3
CASSPLDGGRAGDTQYF
TGTGCCAGCAGTCCCCTCGATGGCGGGAGGGCCGGAGATACGCAGTATTTT
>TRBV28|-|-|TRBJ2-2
CATQFGTTGELFF
TGTGCCACCCAGTTTGGGACCACCGGGGAGCTGTTTTTT
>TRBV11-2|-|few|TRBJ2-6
CASSLPLQTGANVLTF
TGTGCCAGCAGCCTCCCTCTACAGACAGGGGCCAACGTCCTGACTTTC
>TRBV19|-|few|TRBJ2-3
CASTSPGEPDTQYF
TGTGCCAGTACCTCTCCCGGGGAACCAGATACGCAGTATTTT
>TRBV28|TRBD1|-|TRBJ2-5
CASRPASGTGFQETQYF
TGTGCCAGCAGGCCAGCATCCGGGACAGGATTCCAAGAGACCCAGTACTTC
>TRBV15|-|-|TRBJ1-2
CATSPRQGADYGYTF
TGTGCCACCAGCCCCCGGCAGGGAGCGGACTATGGCTACACCTTC
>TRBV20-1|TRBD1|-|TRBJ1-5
CSARTGGFGQPQHF
TGCAGTGCTAGGACAGGGGGCTTTGGTCAGCCCCAGCATTTT
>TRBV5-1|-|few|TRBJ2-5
CASSLGVGPQETQYF
TGCGCCAGCAGCTTGGGTGTTGGGCCACAAGAGACCCAGTACTTC
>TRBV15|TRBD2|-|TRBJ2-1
CAISRGLAEYNEQFF
TGTGCCATCAGCAGAGGACTAGCGGAATACAATGAGCAGTTCTTC
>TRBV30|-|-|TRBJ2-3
CAWTVWGDTDTQYF
TGTGCCTGGACCGTTTGGGGCGACACAGATACGCAGTATTTT
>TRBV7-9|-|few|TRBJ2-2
CASSLFRDRNTGELFF
TGTGCCAGCAGCTTATTCCGGGACCGAAACACCGGGGAGCTGTTTTTT
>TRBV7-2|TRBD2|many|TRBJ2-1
CASSLVSSGGYNEQFF
TGTGCCAGCAGCTTAGTATCTAGCGGGGGGTACAATGAGCAGTTCTTC
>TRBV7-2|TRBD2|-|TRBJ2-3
CASSTRREAGADTQYF
TGTGCCAGCAGCACCCGGCGGGAGGCGGGTGCAGATACGCAGTATTTT
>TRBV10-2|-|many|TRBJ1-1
CASSDGGETEAFF
TGCGCCAGCAGTGATGGGGGGGAGACTGAAGCTTTCTTT
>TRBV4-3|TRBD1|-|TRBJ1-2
CASSATDWDRGSYGYPF
TGCGCCAGCAGCGCGACAGATTGGGACAGGGGTTCCTATGGCTACCCCTTC
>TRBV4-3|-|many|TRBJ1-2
CASSQDRLTNYGYTF
TGCGCCAGCAGCCAAGATCGGTTGACTAACTATGGCTACACCTTC
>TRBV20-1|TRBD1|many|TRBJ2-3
CSAVQGLTDTQYF
TGCAGTGCTGTACAGGGGCTCACAGATACGCAGTATTTT
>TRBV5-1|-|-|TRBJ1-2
CASSLANPREGGYTF
TGCGCCAGCAGCTTGGCCAATCCCAGGGAAGGCGGCTACACCTTC
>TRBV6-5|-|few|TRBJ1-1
CASRLGGENTEAFF
TGTGCCAGCAGACTCGGTGGGGAGAACACTGAAGCTTTCTTT
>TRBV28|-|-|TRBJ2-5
CASSTGRETREETQYF
TGTGCCAGCAGTACGGGACGGGAGACTAGAGAAGAGACCCAGTACTTC
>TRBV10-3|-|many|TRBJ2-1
CAISERQGSYNEQFF
TGTGCCATCAGTGAAAGGCAGGGGTCCTACAATGAGCAGTTCTTC
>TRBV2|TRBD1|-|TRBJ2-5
CASSEVRGTEETQYF
TGTGCCAGCAGTGAAGTCAGGGGGACAGAAGAGACCCAGTACTTC
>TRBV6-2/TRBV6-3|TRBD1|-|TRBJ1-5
CASSYSSGGKRSQHF
TGTGCCAGCAGTTACTCGTCAGGGGGCAAACGGAGCCAGCATTTT
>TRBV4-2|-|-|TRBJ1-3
CASSHREGSSGNTIYF
TGTGCCAGCAGCCATCGGGAGGGGAGCTCTGGAAACACCATATATTTT
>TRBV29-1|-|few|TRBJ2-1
CSVAGTVIYNEQFF
TGCAGCGTGGCTGGGACCGTTATTTACAATGAGCAGTTCTTC
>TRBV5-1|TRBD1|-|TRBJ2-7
CASRIGTVLSEQYF
TGCGCCAGCAGGATAGGGACAGTCCTCTCCGAGCAGTACTTC
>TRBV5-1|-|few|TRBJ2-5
CASSESGRAVETQYF
TGCGCCAGCAGTGAGTCCGGCCGAGCAGTGGAGACCCAGTACTTC
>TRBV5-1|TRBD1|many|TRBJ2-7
CASSPTSGTGAYEQYF
TGCGCCAGCAGTCCTACTTCCGGGACAGGGGCCTACGAGCAGTACTTC
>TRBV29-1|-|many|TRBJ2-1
CSVESAERPNYNEQFF
TGCAGCGTTGAGTCCGCGGAGAGACCCAACTACAATGAGCAGTTCTTC
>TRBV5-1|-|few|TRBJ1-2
CASSLGRQGDYGYTF
TGCGCCAGCAGCTTGGGTCGGCAGGGAGACTATGGCTACACCTTC
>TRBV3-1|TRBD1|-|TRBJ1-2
CASSRGTGGDGYTF
TGTGCCAGCAGCCGAGGGACAGGGGGCGATGGCTACACCTTC
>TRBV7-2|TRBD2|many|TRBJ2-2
CASSLGSGGNTGELFF
TGTGCCAGCAGCTTAGGTAGCGGGGGAAACACCGGGGAGCTGTTTTTT
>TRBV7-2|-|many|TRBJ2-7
CASSLSATYEQYF
TGTGCCAGCAGCTTAAGTGCAACCTACGAGCAGTACTTC
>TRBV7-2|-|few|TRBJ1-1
CASSYQSTANTEAFF
TGTGCCAGCAGTTACCAGAGCACGGCGAACACTGAAGCTTTCTTT
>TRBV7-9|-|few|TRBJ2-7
CASSLGGQLAYEQYF
TGTGCCAGCAGCTTAGGCGGGCAGCTTGCCTACGAGCAGTACTTC
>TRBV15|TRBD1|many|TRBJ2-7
CATSGDRVYEQYF
TGTGCCACCAGCGGTGACAGGGTCTACGAGCAGTACTTC
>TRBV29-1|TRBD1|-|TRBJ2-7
CSVGQSPYEQYF
TGCAGCGTGGGACAGTCGCCCTACGAGCAGTACTTC
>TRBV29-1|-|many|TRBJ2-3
CSVEDQLETSTDTQYF
TGCAGCGTTGAAGATCAGCTAGAAACTAGCACAGATACGCAGTATTTT
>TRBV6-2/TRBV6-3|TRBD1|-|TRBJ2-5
CASTQTGLQETQYF
TGTGCCAGCACCCAGACAGGGTTGCAAGAGACCCAGTACTTC
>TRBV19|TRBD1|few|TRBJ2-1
CASRDRALPGSGEQFF
TGTGCCAGTAGGGACAGGGCTTTGCCCGGTTCTGGTGAGCAGTTCTTC
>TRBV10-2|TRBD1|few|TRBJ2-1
CASSESLGWTGFNEQFF
TGCGCCAGCAGTGAGTCATTGGGTTGGACAGGGTTCAATGAGCAGTTCTTC
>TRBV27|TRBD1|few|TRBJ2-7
CASRTGQGHKREQYF
TGTGCCAGCAGGACGGGACAGGGTCATAAGAGGGAGCAGTACTTC
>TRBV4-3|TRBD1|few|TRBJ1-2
CASSHTGVGGYTF
TGCGCCAGCAGCCATACAGGGGTGGGGGGCTACACCTTC
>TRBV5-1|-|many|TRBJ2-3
CASSLRQPSTDTQYF
TGCGCCAGCAGCTTGAGGCAGCCTAGCACAGATACGCAGTATTTT
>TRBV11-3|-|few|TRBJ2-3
CASSFGGHGDTQYF
TGTGCCAGCAGCTTCGGGGGCCATGGGGATACGCAGTATTTT
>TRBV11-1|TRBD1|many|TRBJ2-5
CASSRRWGRQGTSLIETQYF
TGTGCCAGCAGCCGACGTTGGGGGAGACAGGGGACAAGCCTGATTGAGACCCAGTACTTC
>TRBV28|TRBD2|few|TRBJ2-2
CASSASGATGELFF
TGTGCCAGCAGTGCTAGCGGAGCCACCGGGGAGCTGTTTTTT